This TCR beta chain was recovered during a study of blood T cells in healthy people across ages. The second PCR ran about 6 to 11 cycles with a sample-barcoded 5' primer and J-beta primers. Via MiXCR, TCRdb re-called the 5' RACE reads, giving one row per CDR3 protein. The sample includes about 780,000 distinct CDR3 sequences, 60% to 80% of them seen just once. Comments on this clonotype: This may come from a read error, since a much larger clone is one base off.

Trimming left V 0 bases short and J 10 bases short, with 10 bases between. The CDR3 length is 13 residues. CDR1 and CDR2 (germline): LNHNV, YYDKDF (reference sequence). The J gene is TRBJ2-1, the V gene TRBV15; D not resolved. The receptor was derived from a man aged 30 to 39 in good health. Sequencing input: blood. The CDR3 DNA follows: TGTGCCACCAGCAGAGATTGGAGCTACGAGCAGTTCTTC. It is translated as CATSRDWSYEQFF.